Presented here are 26 T cell receptor beta chains from one specimen sequenced in a study of T cell responses to AZD1222 COVID-19 vaccine. Profiled with immunoSEQ multiplex PCR; TCRdb holds only in-frame clones, not every one. The sample contains 50,000 or so clones, roughly 80% of which appear only once. Sequences were derived from peripheral blood, sampled 28 days after the second AZD1222 dose. The origin of the receptors is an adult who received the AZD1222 COVID-19 vaccine.

V is TRBV5-1 and J is TRBJ1-5; the D is unclear. Between the trimmed V and J ends, which lost 0 bases and 1 base, there was a span of 8 bases. Germline CDR1 is SGHRS and CDR2 is YFSETQ. This CDR3 contains 15 residues. The CDR3 coding sequence is TGCGCCAGCAGCTTGGCCGGGGTCAGCAATCAGCCCCAGCATTTT. Translated: CASSLAGVSNQPQHF.

V gene TRBV10-2 combines with J gene TRBJ1-6; tentative D call: TRBD1 (5 bases). Trimming pared 0 bases from V and 0 bases from J, leaving 15 bases between. The CDR3 totals 19 residues. Germline lookup yields CDR1 WSHSY and CDR2 SAAADI. CDR3 nucleotide sequence: TGCGCCAGCAGTGAGTCTGTAGGGGAAGTTTACTCCTATAATTCACCCCTCCACTTT. This codes for CASSESVGEVYSYNSPLHF.

The chain has TRBV30 and TRBJ1-2; TRBD1 matches 12 bases. CDR1 is GTSNPN, CDR2 SVGIG, per germline (reference sequence). Germline trimming cut 7 bases from V and 2 bases from J; bases unmatched to any gene: 20. The CDR3 sequence is 19 residues long. The CDR3 DNA reads TGTGCCTCCGAACCGCCCCGGGACAGGGGGCTGGGCGTAAACTATGGCTACACCTTC. Protein product: CASEPPRDRGLGVNYGYTF.

This clone has a single count. The chain is built from TRBV5-6 and TRBJ1-2, with D uncertain. V shed 2 bases and J shed 7 bases, with 9 bases lying between them. CDR1 is SGHDT, CDR2 YYEEEE, per germline. There are 12 residues in the CDR3. CDR3 loop: CASSFSLAGYTF. In nucleotides, the CDR3 is TGTGCCAGCAGCTTTAGCTTAGCTGGCTACACCTTC.

The rearrangement joins TRBV2 to TRBJ1-1; TRBD1 matches at 9 bases. Germline V gene lookup returns CDR1 SNHLY and CDR2 FYNNEI. This CDR3 has 15 residues. The V and J ends lost 5 bases and 0 bases, in that order; junction bases with no gene match: 4. The CDR3 is CASSLQGALNTEAFF. The CDR3 DNA follows: TGTGCCAGCAGTCTACAGGGGGCCCTGAACACTGAAGCTTTCTTT.

This chain joins TRBV7-9 and TRBJ2-3, with 7 bases matching TRBD2. V lost 2 bases to trimming and J lost 1 base; unmatched junction nucleotides: 3. CDR1 SEHNR and CDR2 FQNEAQ come from the germline V gene (reference sequence). The CDR3 runs 15 residues. The DNA for the CDR3 is TGTGCCAGCAGCTTATACCGGGGGGGCACAGATACGCAGTATTTT. Translated, it gives CASSLYRGGTDTQYF.

The rearrangement uses TRBV19 and TRBJ2-2; D is undetermined. Trimming cost V 4 bases and J 6 bases, with 3 bases left between them. Germline V gene data show CDR1 as LNHDA and CDR2 as SQIVND (reference sequence). The CDR3 covers 11 residues. The CDR3 DNA reads as TGTGCCAGTAGTAGACCCGGGGAGCTGTTTTTT. It yields the protein CASSRPGELFF.

This clone was seen a handful of times. The V call is TRBV6-5, the J call TRBJ1-2; a weak D match, TRBD1 (6 bases). The length of the CDR3 is 14 residues. V was pared by 6 bases and J by 0 bases, with 11 bases between. Germline lookup yields CDR1 MNHEY and CDR2 SVGAGI. This chain's CDR3 is CASRPRDTNYGYTF. CDR3 nucleotide sequence: TGTGCCAGCAGGCCCCGGGACACTAACTATGGCTACACCTTC.

For the CDR3, the DNA is TGTGCCAGCAGCTCAGGACAGGGGCGGGATGAGCAGTTCTTC. As protein: CASSSGQGRDEQFF. This rearrangement joins TRBV7-9 to TRBJ2-1; TRBD1 matches at 9 bases. Germline CDR1 and CDR2: SEHNR and FQNEAQ (reference sequence). Losses at the gene ends were 4 bases for V and 8 bases for J; bases not matched to a gene: 6. This CDR3 has 14 amino acids.

This clone is a singleton in its sample. The rearrangement links TRBV6-1 to TRBJ2-7; TRBD1 is a possible D gene (5 bases). Germline values: CDR1 MNHNS, CDR2 SASEGT. Trimming left V 3 bases short and J 0 bases short, with 12 bases between. The CDR3 is 15 amino acids. The CDR3 reads CASSEGHFVSYEQYV. The DNA for the CDR3 is TGTGCCAGCAGTGAGGGGCACTTCGTCTCCTACGAGCAGTACGTC.

The V call is TRBV29-1, the J call TRBJ2-5, with 7 bases lining up with TRBD2. V was clipped by 7 bases and J by 5 bases; unmatched bases: 7. In germline, CDR1 is SQVTM, CDR2 ANQGSEA. The CDR3 length is 12 residues. CDR3 DNA sequence: TGCAGCGCCGGGACTACGGTGGAGACCCAGTACTTC. Its protein is CSAGTTVETQYF.

V gene TRBV5-1 combines with J gene TRBJ2-7, with 13 nucleotides matching TRBD2. Germline V gene sequence: CDR1 SGHRS, CDR2 YFSETQ. CDR3 length equals 15 residues. Trimming at V came to 3 bases and at J to 6 bases, leaving 6 bases not matched to a gene. The CDR3: CASSSLTSGRTEQYF. The CDR3 DNA reads TGCGCCAGCAGCTCACTGACTAGCGGGAGGACCGAGCAGTACTTC.

V usage is TRBV27 and J usage is TRBJ2-3, with 8 bases matching TRBD2. Germline V gives CDR1 MNHEY, CDR2 SMNVEV (reference sequence). The V and J ends lost 7 bases and 4 bases, in that order; junction bases with no gene match: 10. CDR3 length: 15 amino acids. CDR3 nucleotides: TGTGCCAGCAACCCCCGGGGGGGCTGGGCAGATACGCAGTATTTT. Translating gives CASNPRGGWADTQYF.

The V gene is TRBV10-2, the J gene TRBJ2-1; 11 positions match TRBD1. With 6 bases clipped from V and 7 bases from J, the junction kept 8 bases outside the gene matches. Germline lookup yields CDR1 WSHSY and CDR2 SAAADI. The CDR3 runs 15 residues. CDR3 in amino acids: CASSVGQGAWNEQFF. The CDR3 DNA is TGCGCCAGCAGCGTTGGACAGGGGGCATGGAATGAGCAGTTCTTC.

This rearrangement joins TRBV5-1 to TRBJ2-5; the D gene is possibly TRBD1 (6 bases). The CDR3 length is 15 residues. Trimming took off 2 bases at V and 1 base at J, with 12 bases between the two ends. Looked up from germline, CDR1 is SGHRS and CDR2 is YFSETQ. For the CDR3, the DNA is TGCGCCAGCAGCTTCCAGGGGTCCCGCCAAGAGACCCAGTACTTC. This sequence encodes CASSFQGSRQETQYF.

The rearrangement joins TRBV10-2 to TRBJ1-4; 7 bases align to TRBD1. This CDR3 contains 14 residues. Unmatched junction bases numbered 4, after V lost 5 bases and J lost 4 bases. Germline assignment: CDR1 WSHSY and CDR2 SAAADI. CDR3 protein: CASSTGAFNEKLFF. CDR3 DNA: TGCGCCAGCAGTACAGGGGCCTTTAATGAAAAACTGTTTTTT.

The V gene is TRBV14, the J gene TRBJ2-5; 13 nucleotides line up with TRBD2. J gave up 5 bases and V 2 bases, and 8 bases lay outside the gene matches. Germline assignment: CDR1 SGHDN and CDR2 FVKESK. This CDR3 is 17 amino acids long. The CDR3 region is CASSQFRTSGSLETQYF. Written as DNA, the CDR3 is TGTGCCAGCAGCCAATTCCGGACTAGCGGGAGTTTGGAGACCCAGTACTTC.

CDR3 DNA: TGTGCCAGCTCAGGACAGCTCCTAGAGACCCAGTACTTC. Translated, it gives CASSGQLLETQYF. The chain uses TRBV18 and TRBJ2-5, with a weak D call TRBD1 (6 bases). The germline gives CDR1 KGHSH, CDR2 LQKENI. The V end lost 5 bases, the J end lost 4 bases, and 11 bases lay between the germline ends. The CDR3 is made up of 13 amino acids.

The chain combines TRBV5-8 with TRBJ2-1; the match to TRBD1 covers 12 bases. J lost 6 bases, V lost 4 bases, and 8 bases had no gene match. Germline loops: CDR1 SGHTS, CDR2 YDEGEE. The CDR3 length is 16 residues. The CDR3 DNA reads TGTGCCAGCAGCAGGGGACAGGGGGCCGGAATCAATGAGCAGTTCTTC. Amino acid sequence: CASSRGQGAGINEQFF.

Concerning this clone: At the DNA level, this CDR3 is encoded by other sequences in the same sample as well. V and J are TRBV27 and TRBJ2-1, with D possibly being TRBD2 (6 bases). Trimming stripped 0 bases from V and 6 bases from J, with 12 bases between. Germline V lookup: CDR1 MNHEY, CDR2 SMNVEV (reference sequence). The CDR3 has 15 residues. This chain's CDR3 is CASSLSSAGSNEQFF. For the CDR3, the DNA is TGTGCCAGCAGTTTATCTTCCGCGGGATCCAATGAGCAGTTCTTC.

V is TRBV7-2 and J is TRBJ2-2, with 7 bases matching TRBD1. V lost 5 bases, J lost 4 bases, and 7 bases stayed unmatched. CDR1 is SGHTA and CDR2 is FQGNSA in the germline V gene. The CDR3 is 15 residues long. CDR3 sequence (DNA): TGTGCCAGCAGCCCCCGACAGGGATCCACCGGGGAGCTGTTTTTT. Translation gives CASSPRQGSTGELFF.

The chain recombines TRBV18 with TRBJ2-1, with 8 nucleotides matching TRBD1. There are 15 residues in the CDR3. CDR1 is KGHSH, CDR2 LQKENI, per germline. The junction had 8 bases not matched to a gene; V was cut back by 3 bases and J by 7 bases. CDR3 in amino acids: CASSPRDRMVNEQFF. CDR3 DNA sequence: TGTGCCAGCTCACCCAGGGACAGGATGGTTAATGAGCAGTTCTTC.

The chain uses TRBV6-5 and TRBJ1-4, with TRBD1 as a possible D gene (6 bases). The CDR3 totals 14 residues. Germline V lookup: CDR1 MNHEY, CDR2 SVGAGI. Trimming stripped 2 bases from V and 10 bases from J, with 14 bases between. In DNA form, the CDR3 reads TGTGCCAGCAGTTACGCCGGGCTCAGGGGAAAACTGTTTTTT. Encoded protein: CASSYAGLRGKLFF.

For the CDR3, the DNA is TGTGCCAGCAGTCCCGCTGGGGGGGCAAATTCACCCCTCCACTTT. It translates to CASSPAGGANSPLHF. The V gene is TRBV28, the J gene TRBJ1-6; tentatively, D is TRBD1 (6 bases). V was pared by 5 bases and J by 7 bases, with 15 bases between. Germline V lookup: CDR1 MDHEN, CDR2 SYDVKM. This CDR3 has 15 amino acids.

This chain uses TRBV6-2 or TRBV6-3 with TRBJ2-2, with 7 bases identical to TRBD1. Germline CDR1 and CDR2: MNHEY and SVGEGT. J lost 4 bases, V lost 1 base, and 9 bases had no gene match. The length of the CDR3 is 17 residues. The CDR3 loop is CASSYFGQGVVTGELFF. In nucleotides, the CDR3 is TGTGCCAGCAGTTACTTTGGTCAGGGGGTTGTCACCGGGGAGCTGTTTTTT.

The chain recombines TRBV9 with TRBJ1-5, with D possibly TRBD1 on 5 matching bases. The germline CDR1 and CDR2 sequences are SGDLS and YYNGEE. Trimming pared 0 bases from V and 5 bases from J, leaving 9 bases between. The CDR3 is 14 residues long. CDR3 DNA sequence: TGTGCCAGCAGCGTAGATGGGGGGGATCAGCCCCAGCATTTT. As protein: CASSVDGGDQPQHF.